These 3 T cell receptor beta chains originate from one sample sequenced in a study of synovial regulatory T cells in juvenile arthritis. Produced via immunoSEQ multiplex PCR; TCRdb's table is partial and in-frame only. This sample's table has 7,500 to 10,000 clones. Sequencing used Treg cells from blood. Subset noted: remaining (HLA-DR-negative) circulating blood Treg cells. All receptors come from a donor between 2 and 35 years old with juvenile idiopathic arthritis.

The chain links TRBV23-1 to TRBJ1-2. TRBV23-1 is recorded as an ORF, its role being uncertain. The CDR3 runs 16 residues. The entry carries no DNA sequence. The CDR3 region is CASRRAQSRRLDGYTF.

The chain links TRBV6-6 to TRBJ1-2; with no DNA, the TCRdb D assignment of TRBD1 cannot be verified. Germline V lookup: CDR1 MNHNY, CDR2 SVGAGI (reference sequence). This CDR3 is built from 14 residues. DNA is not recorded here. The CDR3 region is CASRLGQGDYGYTF.

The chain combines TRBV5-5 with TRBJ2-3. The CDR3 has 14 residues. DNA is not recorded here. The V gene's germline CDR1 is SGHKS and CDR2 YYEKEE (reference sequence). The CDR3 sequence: CASSLEGRTDTQYF.